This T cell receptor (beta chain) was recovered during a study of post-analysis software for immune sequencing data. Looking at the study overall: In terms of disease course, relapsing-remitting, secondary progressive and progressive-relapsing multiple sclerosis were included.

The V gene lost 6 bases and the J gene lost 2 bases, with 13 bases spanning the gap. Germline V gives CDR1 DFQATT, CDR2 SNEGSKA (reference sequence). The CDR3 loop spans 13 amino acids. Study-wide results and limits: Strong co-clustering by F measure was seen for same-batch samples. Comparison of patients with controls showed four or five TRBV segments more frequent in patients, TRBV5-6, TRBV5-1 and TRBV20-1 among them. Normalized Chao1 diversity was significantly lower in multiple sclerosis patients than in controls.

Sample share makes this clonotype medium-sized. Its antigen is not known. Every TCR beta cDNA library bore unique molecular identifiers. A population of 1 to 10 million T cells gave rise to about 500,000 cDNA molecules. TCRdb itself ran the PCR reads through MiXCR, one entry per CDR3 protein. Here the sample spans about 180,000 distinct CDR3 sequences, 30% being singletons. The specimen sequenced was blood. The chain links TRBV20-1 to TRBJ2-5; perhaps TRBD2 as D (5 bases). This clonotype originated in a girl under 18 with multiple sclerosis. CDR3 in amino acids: CSARLGRQETQYF. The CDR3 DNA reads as TGCAGTGCACGTCTGGGGAGACAAGAGACCCAGTACTTC.